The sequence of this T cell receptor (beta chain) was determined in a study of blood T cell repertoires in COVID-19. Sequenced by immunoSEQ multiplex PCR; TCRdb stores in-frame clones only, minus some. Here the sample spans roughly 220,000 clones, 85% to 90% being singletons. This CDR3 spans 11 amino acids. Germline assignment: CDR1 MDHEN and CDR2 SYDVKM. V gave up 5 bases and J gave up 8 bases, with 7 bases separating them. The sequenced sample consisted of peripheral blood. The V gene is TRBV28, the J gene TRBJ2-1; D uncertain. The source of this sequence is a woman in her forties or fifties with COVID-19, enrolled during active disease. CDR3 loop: CASSPSDEQFF. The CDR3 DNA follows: TGTGCCAGCAGTCCAAGCGATGAGCAGTTCTTC. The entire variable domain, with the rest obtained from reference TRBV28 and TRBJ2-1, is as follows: DVKVTQSSRYLVKRTGEKVFLECVQDMDHENMFWYRQDPGLGLRLIYFSYDVKMKEKGDIPEGYSVSREKKERFSLILESASTNQTSMYLCASSPSDEQFFGPGTRLTVL.